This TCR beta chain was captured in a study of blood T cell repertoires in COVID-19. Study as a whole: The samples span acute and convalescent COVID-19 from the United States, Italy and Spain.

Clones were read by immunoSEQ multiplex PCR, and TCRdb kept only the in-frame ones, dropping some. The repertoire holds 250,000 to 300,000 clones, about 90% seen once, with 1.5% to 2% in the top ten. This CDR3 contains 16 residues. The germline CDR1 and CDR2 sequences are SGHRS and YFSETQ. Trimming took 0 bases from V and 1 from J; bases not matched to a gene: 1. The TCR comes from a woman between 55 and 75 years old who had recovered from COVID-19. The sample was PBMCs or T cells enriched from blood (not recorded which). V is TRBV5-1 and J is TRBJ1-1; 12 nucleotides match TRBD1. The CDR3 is CASSLEGQGANTEAFF. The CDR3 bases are TGCGCCAGCAGCTTGGAGGGACAGGGGGCGAACACTGAAGCTTTCTTT.